A selection of T cell receptor beta chains follows, all from one sample in a study of cytomegalovirus exposure and HLA in healthy donors. Some clones are missing from TCRdb's copy, which holds only in-frame ones; the method was immunoSEQ multiplex PCR. This sample has over 150,000 clones, with about three quarters found just once. The sequencing input was PBMCs. All receptors derive from a woman aged 45-65 years in good health and CMV-seropositive. Each CDR3 is given with its conserved first and last residue. The order of the fields is clone size, V gene, J gene, D gene, CDR3 protein, CDR3 DNA. D genes are given only for firm matches. Some rows mark clone size as missing; the rest say once, few, many or name a class of expanded clone.

size: few; V: TRBV6-8; J: TRBJ2-7; D: .; CDR3: CASTSPGYEQYF; DNA: TGTGCCAGTACTAGCCCAGGCTACGAGCAGTACTTC
size: .; V: TRBV27; J: TRBJ2-3; D: TRBD2; CDR3: CASRGLAGATDTQYF; DNA: TGTGCCAGCAGGGGACTAGCGGGAGCCACAGATACGCAGTATTTT
size: .; V: TRBV19; J: TRBJ2-1; D: TRBD2; CDR3: CASSPGTSGHTYNEQFF; DNA: TGTGCCAGTAGTCCCGGGACTAGCGGACACACCTACAATGAGCAGTTCTTC
size: .; V: TRBV5-4; J: TRBJ1-1; D: TRBD1; CDR3: CASSMGQGNTEAFF; DNA: TGTGCCAGCAGCATGGGACAGGGGAACACTGAAGCTTTCTTT
size: few; V: TRBV6-5; J: TRBJ1-1; D: TRBD1; CDR3: CASTRDRGTEAFF; DNA: TGTGCCAGCACCAGGGACAGGGGCACTGAAGCTTTCTTT
size: .; V: TRBV28; J: TRBJ1-2; D: .; CDR3: CASSLRDTTNYGYTF; DNA: TGTGCCAGCAGCCTCCGGGACACCACTAACTATGGCTACACCTTC
size: .; V: TRBV7-9; J: TRBJ1-2; D: .; CDR3: CASSPSGGQGYTF; DNA: TGTGCCAGCAGCCCTAGCGGGGGGCAGGGCTACACCTTC
size: .; V: TRBV7-2; J: TRBJ2-7; D: TRBD2; CDR3: CASSLYSGPFFF; DNA: TGTGCCAGCAGCCTTTATAGCGGGCCCTTCTTCTTC
size: .; V: TRBV19; J: TRBJ2-7; D: .; CDR3: CASTDQGGGHPYEQYF; DNA: TGTGCCAGTACCGACCAGGGCGGGGGCCATCCCTACGAGCAGTACTTC
size: .; V: TRBV30; J: TRBJ1-1; D: .; CDR3: CAWGPTANTEAFF; DNA: TGTGCCTGGGGGCCTACAGCGAACACTGAAGCTTTCTTT
size: .; V: TRBV4-3; J: TRBJ2-4; D: .; CDR3: CASSQGLLDIQYF; DNA: TGCGCCAGCAGCCAAGGCCTACTTGACATTCAGTACTTC
size: .; V: TRBV7-9; J: TRBJ1-4; D: TRBD1; CDR3: CASSRGGTGVEKLFF; DNA: TGTGCCAGCAGTCGCGGCGGGACAGGGGTTGAAAAACTGTTTTTT
size: .; V: TRBV5-1; J: TRBJ2-7; D: .; CDR3: CASSLPGYYEQYF; DNA: TGCGCCAGCAGCTTGCCAGGGTACTACGAGCAGTACTTC
size: .; V: TRBV20-1; J: TRBJ2-7; D: TRBD2; CDR3: CSALAGYEQYF; DNA: TGCAGTGCTCTAGCGGGATACGAGCAGTACTTC
size: .; V: TRBV5-4; J: TRBJ1-6; D: .; CDR3: CASSLRVGDNSPLHF; DNA: TGTGCCAGCAGCTTGAGAGTAGGGGATAATTCACCCCTCCACTTT
size: .; V: TRBV5-1; J: TRBJ2-1; D: .; CDR3: CASSLSGNEQFF; DNA: TGCGCCAGCAGCTTGTCAGGCAATGAGCAGTTCTTC
size: .; V: TRBV21-1; J: TRBJ2-7; D: .; CDR3: CAQRGGCSYEQYF; DNA: TGTGCCCAAAGGGGAGGTTGCTCCTACGAGCAGTACTTC
size: .; V: TRBV7-2; J: TRBJ2-1; D: .; CDR3: CASSLVLRGEQFF; DNA: TGTGCCAGCAGCTTAGTGCTAAGGGGTGAGCAGTTCTTC
size: .; V: TRBV6-1; J: TRBJ2-3; D: TRBD1; CDR3: CASALDRGSTDTQYF; DNA: TGTGCCAGTGCACTTGACAGGGGGAGCACAGATACGCAGTATTTT
size: .; V: TRBV7-2; J: TRBJ2-5; D: TRBD1; CDR3: CASSFMGQAQETQYF; DNA: TGTGCCAGCAGCTTCATGGGACAGGCCCAAGAGACCCAGTACTTC
size: .; V: TRBV15; J: TRBJ1-2; D: .; CDR3: CATSRESANYGYTF; DNA: TGTGCCACCAGCAGAGAGTCAGCTAACTATGGCTACACCTTC
size: once; V: TRBV11-3; J: TRBJ1-2; D: TRBD1; CDR3: CASSFESTGCYGYTF; DNA: TGTGCCAGCAGCTTCGAATCGACAGGGTGCTATGGCTACACCTTC
size: few; V: TRBV30; J: TRBJ1-1; D: .; CDR3: CAFERNVEAFF; DNA: TGTGCCTTTGAGAGAAACGTGGAAGCTTTCTTT
size: few; V: TRBV9; J: TRBJ2-3; D: .; CDR3: CASSVESSPDTQYF; DNA: TGTGCCAGCAGCGTAGAGAGTAGCCCAGATACGCAGTATTTT
size: .; V: TRBV28; J: TRBJ2-5; D: .; CDR3: CASSLAPSRGETQYF; DNA: TGTGCCAGCAGTTTAGCCCCCAGCAGAGGGGAGACCCAGTACTTC